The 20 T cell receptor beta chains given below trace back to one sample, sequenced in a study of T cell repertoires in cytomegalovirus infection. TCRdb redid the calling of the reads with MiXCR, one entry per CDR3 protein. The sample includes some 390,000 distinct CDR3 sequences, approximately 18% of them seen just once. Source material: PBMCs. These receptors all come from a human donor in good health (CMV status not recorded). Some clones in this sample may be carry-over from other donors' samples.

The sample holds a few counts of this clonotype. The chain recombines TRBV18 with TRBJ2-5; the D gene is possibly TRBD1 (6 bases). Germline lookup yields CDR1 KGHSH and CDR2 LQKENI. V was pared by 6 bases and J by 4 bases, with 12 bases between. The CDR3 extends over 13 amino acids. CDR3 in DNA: TGTGCCAGCTCTCCGGACAGTCTAGAGACCCAGTACTTC. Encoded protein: CASSPDSLETQYF.

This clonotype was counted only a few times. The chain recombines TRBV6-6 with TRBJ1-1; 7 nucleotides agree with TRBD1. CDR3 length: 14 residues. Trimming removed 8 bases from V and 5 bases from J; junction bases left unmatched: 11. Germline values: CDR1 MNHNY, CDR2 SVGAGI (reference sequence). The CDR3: CASGRQGVLTEAFF. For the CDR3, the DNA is TGTGCCAGCGGAAGACAGGGAGTTCTTACTGAAGCTTTCTTT.

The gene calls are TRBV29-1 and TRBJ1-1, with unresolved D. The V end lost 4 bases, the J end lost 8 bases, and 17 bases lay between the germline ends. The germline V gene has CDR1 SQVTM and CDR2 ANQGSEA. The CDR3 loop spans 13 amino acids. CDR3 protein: CSVGIGTRREAFF. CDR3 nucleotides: TGCAGCGTTGGAATTGGCACTCGTAGGGAAGCTTTCTTT. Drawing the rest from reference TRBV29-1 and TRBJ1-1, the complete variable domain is SAVISQKPSRDICQRGTSLTIQCQVDSQVTMMFWYRQQPGQSLTLIATANQGSEATYESGFVIDKFPISRPNLTFSTLTVSNMSPEDSSIYLCSVGIGTRREAFFGQGTRLTVV.

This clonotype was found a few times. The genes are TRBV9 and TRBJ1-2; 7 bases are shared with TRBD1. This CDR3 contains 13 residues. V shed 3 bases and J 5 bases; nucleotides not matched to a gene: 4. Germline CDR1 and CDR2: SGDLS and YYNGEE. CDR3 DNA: TGTGCCAGCAGCGGTCCGGGACAGTATGGCTACACCTTC. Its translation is CASSGPGQYGYTF.

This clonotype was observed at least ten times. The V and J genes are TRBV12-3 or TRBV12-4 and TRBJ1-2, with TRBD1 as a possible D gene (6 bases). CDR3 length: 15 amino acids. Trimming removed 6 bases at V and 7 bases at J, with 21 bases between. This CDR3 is CASSPIGGRGAGYTF. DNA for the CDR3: TGTGCCAGCAGCCCGATTGGGGGGCGTGGGGCTGGCTACACCTTC.

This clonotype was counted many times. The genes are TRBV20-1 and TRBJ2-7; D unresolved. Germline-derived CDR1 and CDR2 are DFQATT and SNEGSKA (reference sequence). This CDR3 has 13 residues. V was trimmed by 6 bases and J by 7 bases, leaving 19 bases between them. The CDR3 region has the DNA TGCAGTGCCTTCGGCCCGGCTTTGGAAGAGCAGTACTTC. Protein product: CSAFGPALEEQYF.

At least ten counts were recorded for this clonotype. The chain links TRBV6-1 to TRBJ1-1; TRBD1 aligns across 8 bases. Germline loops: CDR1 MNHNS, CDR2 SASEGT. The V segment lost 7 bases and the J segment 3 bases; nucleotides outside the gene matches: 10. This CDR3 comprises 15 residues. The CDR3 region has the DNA TGTGCCAGCACCGTAATACAGGGGGGCCACACTGAAGCTTTCTTT. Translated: CASTVIQGGHTEAFF.

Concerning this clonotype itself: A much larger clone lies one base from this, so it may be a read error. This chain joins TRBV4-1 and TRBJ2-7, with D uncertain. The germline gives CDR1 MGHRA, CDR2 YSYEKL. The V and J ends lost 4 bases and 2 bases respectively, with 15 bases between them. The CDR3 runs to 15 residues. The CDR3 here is CASSPLPARAYEQYF. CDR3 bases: TGCGCCAGCAGCCCCCTCCCGGCGCGAGCCTACGAGCAGTACTTC.

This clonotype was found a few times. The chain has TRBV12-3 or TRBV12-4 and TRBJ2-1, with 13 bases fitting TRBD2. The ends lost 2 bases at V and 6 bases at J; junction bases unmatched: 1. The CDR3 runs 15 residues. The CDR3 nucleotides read TGTGCCAGCAGTTTAACTAGCGGGGGGGGCAATGAGCAGTTCTTC. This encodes CASSLTSGGGNEQFF.

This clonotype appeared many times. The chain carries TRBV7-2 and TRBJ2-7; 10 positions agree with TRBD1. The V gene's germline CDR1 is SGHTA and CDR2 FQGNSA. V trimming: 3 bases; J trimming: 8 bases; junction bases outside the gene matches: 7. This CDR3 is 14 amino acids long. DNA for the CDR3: TGTGCCAGCAGCTTTTTGACAGGGGGCGGTCAGCAGTACTTC. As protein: CASSFLTGGGQQYF.

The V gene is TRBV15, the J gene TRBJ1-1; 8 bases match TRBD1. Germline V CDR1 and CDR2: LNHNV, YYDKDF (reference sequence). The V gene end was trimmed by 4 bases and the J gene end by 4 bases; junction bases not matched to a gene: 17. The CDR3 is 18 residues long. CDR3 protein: CATSTWDRIRVYGTEAFF. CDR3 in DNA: TGTGCCACCAGCACCTGGGACAGGATTAGGGTCTACGGCACTGAAGCTTTCTTT.

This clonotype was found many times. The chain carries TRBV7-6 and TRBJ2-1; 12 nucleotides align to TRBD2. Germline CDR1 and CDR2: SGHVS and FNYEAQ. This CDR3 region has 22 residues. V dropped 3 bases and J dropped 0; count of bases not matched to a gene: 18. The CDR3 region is CASSLYPTGASGRVSSYNEQFF. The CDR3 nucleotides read TGTGCCAGCAGCTTGTACCCCACCGGGGCTAGCGGGAGGGTGAGCTCCTACAATGAGCAGTTCTTC. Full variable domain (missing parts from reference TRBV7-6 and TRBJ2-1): GAGVSQSPRYKVTKRGQDVALRCDPISGHVSLYWYRQALGQGPEFLTYFNYEAQQDKSGLPNDRFSAERPEGSISTLTIQRTEQRDSAMYRCASSLYPTGASGRVSSYNEQFFGPGTRLTVL.

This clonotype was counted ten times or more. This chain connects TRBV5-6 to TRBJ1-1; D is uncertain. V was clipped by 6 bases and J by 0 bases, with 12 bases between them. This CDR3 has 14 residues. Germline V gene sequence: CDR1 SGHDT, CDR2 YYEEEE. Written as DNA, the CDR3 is TGTGCCAGCACCCCAGGTGGACTGAACACTGAAGCTTTCTTT. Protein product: CASTPGGLNTEAFF.

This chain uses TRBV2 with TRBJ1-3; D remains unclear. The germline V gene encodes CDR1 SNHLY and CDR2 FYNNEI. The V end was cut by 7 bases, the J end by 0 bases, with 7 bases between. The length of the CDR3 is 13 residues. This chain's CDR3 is CASTTDSGNTIYF. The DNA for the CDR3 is TGTGCCAGCACCACCGACTCTGGAAACACCATATATTTT. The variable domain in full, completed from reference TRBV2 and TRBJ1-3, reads EPEVTQTPSHQVTQMGQEVILRCVPISNHLYFYWYRQILGQKVEFLVSFYNNEISEKSEIFDDQFSVERPDGSNFTLKIRSTKLEDSAMYFCASTTDSGNTIYFGEGSWLTVV.

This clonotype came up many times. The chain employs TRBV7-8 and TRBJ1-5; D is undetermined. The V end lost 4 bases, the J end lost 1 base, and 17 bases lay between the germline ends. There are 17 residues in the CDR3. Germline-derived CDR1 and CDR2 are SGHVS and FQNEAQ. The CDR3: CASSSRPGYVSNQPQHF. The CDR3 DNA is TGTGCCAGCAGCTCACGGCCCGGGTATGTGAGCAATCAGCCCCAGCATTTT.

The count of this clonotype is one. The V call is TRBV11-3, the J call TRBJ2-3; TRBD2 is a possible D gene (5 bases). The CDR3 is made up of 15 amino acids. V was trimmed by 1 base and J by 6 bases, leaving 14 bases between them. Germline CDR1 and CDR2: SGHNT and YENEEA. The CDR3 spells CASSLAPSTADTQYF. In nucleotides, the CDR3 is TGTGCCAGCAGCTTAGCCCCTAGCACCGCGGATACGCAGTATTTT.

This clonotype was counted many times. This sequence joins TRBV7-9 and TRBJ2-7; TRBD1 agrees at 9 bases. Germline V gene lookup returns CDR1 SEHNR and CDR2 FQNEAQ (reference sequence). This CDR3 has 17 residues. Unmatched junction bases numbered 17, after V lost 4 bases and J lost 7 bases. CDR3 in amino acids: CASSSGTGRVRSKEQYF. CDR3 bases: TGTGCCAGCAGCTCCGGGACAGGGAGGGTACGATCCAAGGAGCAGTACTTC.

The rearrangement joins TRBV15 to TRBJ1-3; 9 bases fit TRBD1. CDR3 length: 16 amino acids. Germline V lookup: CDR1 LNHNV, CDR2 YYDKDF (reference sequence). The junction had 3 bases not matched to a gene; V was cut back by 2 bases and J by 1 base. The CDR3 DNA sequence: TGTGCCACCAGCAGAACCGGGACAGGGTCTGGAAACACCATATATTTT. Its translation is CATSRTGTGSGNTIYF.

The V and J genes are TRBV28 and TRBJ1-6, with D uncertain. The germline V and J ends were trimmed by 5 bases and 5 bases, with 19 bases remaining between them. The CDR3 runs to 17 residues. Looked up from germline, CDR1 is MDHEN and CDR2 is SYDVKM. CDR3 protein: CASSPPFRAVHNSPLHF. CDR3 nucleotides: TGTGCCAGCAGTCCCCCTTTTCGGGCCGTCCATAATTCACCCCTCCACTTT.

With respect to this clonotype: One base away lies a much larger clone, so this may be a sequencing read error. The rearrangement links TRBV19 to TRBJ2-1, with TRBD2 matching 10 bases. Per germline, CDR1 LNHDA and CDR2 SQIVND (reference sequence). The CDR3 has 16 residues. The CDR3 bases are TGTGCCAGTAGTATAGCTAGCGGGGGTCTGCGCAATGGGCAGTTCTTC. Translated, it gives CASSIASGGLRNGQFF.